This T cell receptor beta chain was captured by sequencing in a study of cytotoxic CD8 clonotypes in ibrutinib-treated CLL. Regarding the study as a whole: Patients with sustained remission and those progressing were sampled at differing times. Having risen at ibrutinib response, clonality had fallen back toward baseline by progression.

A note on this clone: Its antigen is undetermined.

The length of the CDR3 is 14 residues. With sequencing, the targeted depth ranged from 1 in 200,000 to 1 in 1 million T cells. Measured with immunoSEQ multiplex PCR; TCRdb has only the in-frame clones, and not every one. The sample lists roughly 220,000 clones; roughly 79% were seen once. This sequence originates from a human donor with chronic lymphocytic leukemia. Specimen: PBMCs, collected after 12 months of ibrutinib treatment. The chain is built from TRBV21-1 and TRBJ2-7; the table's TRBD2 call for D was not verified on the DNA. TRBV21-1 is annotated as a pseudogene. CDR3 in amino acids: CASSNYYKPYEQYF. The CDR3 coding sequence is TGTGCCAGCAGCAACTACTACAAACCCTACGAGCAGTACTTC.